This T cell receptor (beta chain) was found in a study of T cell responses to AZD1222 COVID-19 vaccine. Study observations and caveats: Spike-wide vaccine-associated CD4 TCRs dominated at 160-218 and 743-854. Seropositive status at baseline applied to only five to seven AZD1222 recipients.

V was shortened by 4 bases and J by 2 bases, with 15 bases between the two germline ends. Per the germline V gene, CDR1 is LNHDA and CDR2 is SQIVND (reference sequence). This CDR3 is 16 amino acids long. A remark on this clone: Its antigen is currently unknown.

Measured with immunoSEQ multiplex PCR; TCRdb has only the in-frame clones, and not every one. The sample contains 95,000 to 150,000 clones, over 75% of which appear only once. This specimen was peripheral blood, taken on day 0 of AZD1222 vaccination. The rearrangement joins TRBV19 to TRBJ1-5; D is ambiguous. This TCR came from an adult in good health. The CDR3 nucleotides read TGTGCCAGTAGTACCGACGGGGTTGGAGGCAATCAGCCCCAGCATTTT. Translating gives CASSTDGVGGNQPQHF.